This TCR beta chain was found in a study of blood T cell repertoires in COVID-19. Study in general: From T cells, B-cell-depleted T cells, or PBMCs came the material, which was cDNA or gDNA.

V shed 3 bases and J 4 bases; nucleotides not matched to a gene: 6. Germline CDR1 reads SSHAT; CDR2 reads FNYEAQ (reference sequence). The CDR3 spans 15 residues. Generated by immunoSEQ multiplex PCR, the TCRdb table keeps only in-frame clones and is missing some. The sample lists 150,000 to 200,000 clones, approximately 90% seen once, with roughly 5% in the top ten. The chain couples TRBV7-7 to TRBJ2-5; 9 bases fit TRBD2. The material sequenced was peripheral blood. This sequence was found in a man aged 25-40 years with COVID-19, enrolled during active disease. Here the CDR3 reads CASSFSGGSGETQYF. The CDR3 coding sequence is TGTGCCAGCAGCTTTAGCGGGGGCAGTGGAGAGACCCAGTACTTC.